This T cell receptor beta chain derives from a study of cytomegalovirus exposure and HLA in healthy donors (dated by TCRdb to about 2017). Study-wide context: An earlier analysis of more than 550 of the donors reported roughly 300 Gb of sequence data and around 100 million unique TCR beta sequences obtained from 180 million or so T cells. An early release that covered fewer than 800 HLA-typed donors contained around 300 gigabases of sequencing data and 85 million to 100 million unique TCR sequences. The genetic ancestry cluster associated with self-reported Caucasian donors included approximately 85% of the roughly 410 genotyped donors. The study aimed to test whether cataloging public T cell receptors could reveal signatures of past pathogen exposure. The study profiled the T cell repertoires of fewer than 850 subjects by immunosequencing and related them to cytomegalovirus serostatus. Along with the roughly 670-subject first cohort, a separate validation cohort of over a hundred different subjects was used. High-throughput TCR immunosequencing, statistical association of individual TCRs with disease status, and machine learning were combined to predict cytomegalovirus infection status. A later analysis re-analyzed previously published TCR beta repertoires from 550 to 700 donors and added high-resolution HLA genotyping to study TCR occurrence patterns. Rather than drawing on any new phenotypic data, the later analysis identified candidate immune exposures from TCR beta sequences and the way those sequences occurred across donors. An earlier analysis of several hundred of the donors used high-throughput TCR beta sequencing to judge whether each TCR beta V gene segment behaved as functional or pseudogenic. Alongside the repertoire data, information on donor age, sex, ethnicity and CMV serostatus was compiled. A later genetic analysis took genome-wide SNP genotypes for about 65% of the 666 donors and used that subset as a discovery cohort. Every discovery cohort repertoire had been produced on one sequencing platform. Both class I and class II loci were covered by HLA typing, at four-digit resolution. Typing coverage varied by locus: roughly 629-640 donors for A, B, C, DRB1 and DQB1; roughly 510 for DQA1; approximately 610 for DPA1; 400 to 480 for DPB1. About five DR-DQ haplotypes were treated as single units for association and clustering because of strong linkage in the cohort. Across 300 to 500 genotyped donors of the cohort, an average of 235,054 unique TCR beta nucleotide sequences per donor were sequenced, and 15% to 20% of those sequences were non-productive. The paper's findings and limits, for the study overall: A few of the identified cytomegalovirus-associated TCR beta chains were confirmed in vitro to be specific for cytomegalovirus antigens. Because counts were too low, about 18 rarely observed V segments, including chromosome 9 orphons, were excluded from the earlier analysis of several hundred of the donors. At a false discovery rate of 0.05, a later analysis linked some 18,000 TCR beta sequences to specific HLA alleles. Most TCR sequences were seen in very few donors, while some public TCRs were found in many individuals. A further reported finding was that TCR beta sequences accurately predicted the HLA-A and HLA-B alleles for most subjects in the first cohort. Linkage disequilibrium might explain the correlated functional status among segregating V segments, but an unknown experimental factor could not be excluded. A cluster of highly shared sequence variants was judged likely to be a technical artifact of the sequencing pipeline. In a later genetic analysis, fewer N-insertions in productive TCRs were reported among donors in an Asian-associated ancestry cluster than the roughly 700-donor mean. The study gave a list of about 170 TCR beta chains associated with cytomegalovirus. It was suggested by the authors that the approach could potentially be generalized to other disease states and immunological phenotypes. An earlier analysis of approximately 590 of the donors showed that most TCR beta V segments appeared in productive rearrangements either about 87% or about 30% of the time, which broadly matched IMGT annotations. Immune exposure information for the cohort was limited to CMV serostatus. Compared with equally common non-associated chains, HLA-associated TCR beta chains in a later analysis were more clonally expanded and had lower generation probabilities. Several of the top co-occurrence clusters appeared to be linked to parvovirus B19, influenza, CMV and Epstein-Barr virus, according to a later analysis. Assigning TCR associations to individual alleles was difficult when HLA alleles, especially DR and DQ, strongly co-occurred. The 87-base-pair reads could not distinguish some IMGT-functional V segments, including TRBV6-2 and TRBV6-3, so those segments were excluded. Only TCR beta chains were sequenced in this cohort, and the absence of alpha or paired-chain data limited detectable features. Roughly uniform sequencing depth across donors was assumed in presence/absence analyses, although this assumption may not hold. The classifier was reported to diagnose cytomegalovirus status with high specificity and sensitivity in both the original cohort and the validation cohort. According to a later analysis, TCR association rates differed among HLA loci, with DRB1 alleles showing the most associated TCRs and HLA-C alleles showing the fewest. According to a later analysis, most CMV-associated TCR beta chains appeared to be HLA-restricted, and the HLA associations seemed to be driven largely by CMV exposure. Because HLA typing was missing for some donors at each locus, association tests included only the typed subset. In a later genetic analysis, a missense DCLRE1C variant was associated with V-gene and J-gene trimming of TCR beta chains, and the association was replicated in an independent cohort.

Turning to this clone: What this receptor recognizes is not known. The sample holds no much larger clone one base away, and base qualities are not on file.

Library preparation used the immunoSEQ multiplex PCR assay. The multiplex PCR relied on a mix of 60 forward primers for TCR Vbeta segments and 13 reverse primers for TCR Jbeta segments. Amplification of the CDR3 region of rearranged TCR beta genes was performed with a multiplex PCR assay on genomic DNA. Amplified TCR beta libraries were sequenced as 87-base-pair reads on the Illumina HiSeq System. Concerning the study's data processing: In a later analysis, tens of millions of unique TCR beta chains were counted across the approximately 640 repertoires, and approximately 11 million of these chains were shared by at least two donors. Raw reads were error-corrected and collapsed into unique sequences by a nearest-neighbor algorithm in which closely related sequences were merged to remove PCR and sequencing errors. V, D and J gene segments were assigned by aligning CDR3 sequences to IMGT reference sequences. For a sequence to be retained, at least a six-nucleotide match to both a V gene segment and a J gene segment was required. A rearrangement was called productive if the CDR3 had no stop codons and remained in frame with V and J, and every other rearrangement was called non-productive. CDR3 was defined by IMGT convention, running from the second conserved V-encoded cysteine to the conserved J-encoded phenylalanine. In an earlier analysis of approximately 590 of the donors, sequences lacking an unambiguous match to a single V gene segment were excluded. An earlier analysis of 587 of the donors classified V segments as functional when productive rearrangements were above 56.7% and as segregating when the standard deviation between donors was above 5%. A statistical classification framework was built to diagnose cytomegalovirus status from the catalog of TCR beta chain sequences. A later analysis assigned V and J genes by comparing TCR nucleotide sequences with IMGT/GENE-DB human TR gene sequences. Using the TCRdist pipeline, a later analysis assigned CDR3 sequences along with most-parsimonious VDJ recombination scenarios. In a later analysis, each TCR beta chain was defined by its CDR3 amino acid sequence together with its V-gene family, and reads without a unique V-gene family were excluded. In a later analysis, nearly 600 highly shared, low-generation-probability nucleotide sequences were removed to address suspected cross-contamination and a sequencing artifact. For each public chain, a later analysis derived a clonal expansion index from normalized ranks of inferred template counts within each repertoire. In a later analysis, generation probabilities were computed using a VDJ recombination model fitted to out-of-frame rearrangements, and the results were checked against IGoR. Hypergeometric tests were used in a later analysis to score TCR-TCR, TCR-HLA and TCR-CMV co-occurrence, with a repertoire-size bias correction applied to the TCR pairs. In a later analysis, false discovery rates were estimated by permuting HLA or CMV assignments 20 times. In a later analysis, co-occurring TCRs were grouped using DBSCAN, and TCRdist sequence similarity was added for clustering within HLA-allele-positive subsets. Co-occurrence clustering excluded repertoires with fewer than 30,000 or more than 120,000 public chains, plus five with anomalous nucleotide sharing. Not all clones reach the TCRdb copy of this immuneACCESS table, which keeps in-frame sequences only. Checked studies attribute under half of the gap to unresolved V genes and leave the rest unexplained. V, J and clone size are taken as reported in that table, and D and trimming were inferred from the DNA itself. This sample gives under 50,000 clones in total; 66% of them show up just once. The ten top clones hold around 18% of the sample.

Trimming removed 5 bases from V and 8 bases from J; the gene matches leave 4 bases unexplained. The CDR1 and CDR2 encoded by the germline V gene are SGHNT and YENEEA. The CDR3 runs 14 residues from the cysteine to the phenylalanine. Of all the DNA, just the CDR3 is kept, 42 bases in frame from base 1. The cohort was made up of roughly 670 healthy bone marrow donors. Cohort members were all nominally healthy when sampled, although unrecorded immune exposures were likely present. The donor tested CMV seropositive and was one of the 289 seropositive cohort members. A peripheral blood sample was collected from each donor, and TCR beta sequencing was performed on peripheral blood mononuclear cells. Genomic DNA was extracted from the blood cell samples with the Qiagen DNeasy Blood Extraction Kit.

Sequencing was carried out using PBMCs. The sequence was collected from a man over 45 in good health and CMV-seropositive. This chain is built from TRBV11-3 and TRBJ2-2; 11 of the junction bases match TRBD1. DNA sequence: TGTGCCAGCAGCCCAGGACAGGGGGCTGGGGAGCTGTTTTTT. Translated, it reads CASSPGQGAGELFF.